This T cell receptor (beta chain) stems from a study of T cells after yellow fever vaccination. There are many counts of this clonotype. TCRdb re-called the 5' RACE reads with MiXCR, one entry per CDR3 protein. This sample has over 150,000 distinct CDR3 sequences, with approximately 6% found just once. This CDR3 has 17 amino acids. Germline lookup yields CDR1 WSHSY and CDR2 SAAADI. V lost 2 bases to trimming and J lost 0 bases, with 16 bases between them. The rearrangement joins TRBV10-2 to TRBJ2-5; maybe TRBD2 (6 bases). The clonotype comes from a man aged 18 to 35 who received the YFV17D yellow fever vaccine. Sequencing was performed on CD4+ T cells sorted from PBMCs, taken on the day of the first yellow fever vaccination. CDR3 residues: CASSEGSGWGDQETQYF. The CDR3 DNA is TGCGCCAGCAGTGAGGGGTCCGGATGGGGGGACCAAGAGACCCAGTACTTC.